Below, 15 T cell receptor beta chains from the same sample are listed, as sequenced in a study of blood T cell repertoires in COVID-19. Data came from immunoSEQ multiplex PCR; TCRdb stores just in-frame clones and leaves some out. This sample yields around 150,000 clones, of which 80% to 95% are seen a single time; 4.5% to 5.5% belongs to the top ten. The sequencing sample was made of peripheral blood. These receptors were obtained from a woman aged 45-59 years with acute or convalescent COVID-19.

The CDR3 DNA reads as TGTGCCAGTAGTATGGAGGACAGGCAAGAGGATGGCTACACCTTC. This sequence encodes CASSMEDRQEDGYTF. The chain couples TRBV19 to TRBJ1-2; 7 bases agree with TRBD1. J gave up 6 bases and V 3 bases, and 10 bases lay outside the gene matches. The CDR3 runs to 15 residues. Germline V gene sequence: CDR1 LNHDA, CDR2 SQIVND (reference sequence).

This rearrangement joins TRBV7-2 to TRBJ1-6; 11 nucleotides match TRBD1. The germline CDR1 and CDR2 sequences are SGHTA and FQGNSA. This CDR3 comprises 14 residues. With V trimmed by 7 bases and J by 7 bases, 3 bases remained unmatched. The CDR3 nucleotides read TGTGCCAGCACCGGACAGGGGGCAAATTCACCCCTCCACTTT. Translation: CASTGQGANSPLHF.

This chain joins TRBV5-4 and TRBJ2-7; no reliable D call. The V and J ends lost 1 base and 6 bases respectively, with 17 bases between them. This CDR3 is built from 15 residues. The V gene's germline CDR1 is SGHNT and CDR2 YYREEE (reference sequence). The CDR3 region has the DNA TGTGCCAGCAGCTTGTTTGCTAGTGGTTCGGCCGAGCAGTACTTC. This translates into CASSLFASGSAEQYF.

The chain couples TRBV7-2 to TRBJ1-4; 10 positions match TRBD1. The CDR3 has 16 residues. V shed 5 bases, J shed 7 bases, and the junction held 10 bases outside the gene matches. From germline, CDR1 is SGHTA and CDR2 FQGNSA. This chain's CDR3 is CASSPQTGGSGEKLFF. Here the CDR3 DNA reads TGTGCCAGCAGCCCGCAGACAGGGGGCTCTGGTGAAAAACTGTTTTTT.

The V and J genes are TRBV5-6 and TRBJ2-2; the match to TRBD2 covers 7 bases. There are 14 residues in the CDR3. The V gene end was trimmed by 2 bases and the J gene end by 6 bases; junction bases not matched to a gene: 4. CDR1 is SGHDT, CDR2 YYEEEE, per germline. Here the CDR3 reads CASSFRDYSGELFF. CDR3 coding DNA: TGTGCCAGCAGCTTCCGGGACTACTCCGGGGAGCTGTTTTTT.

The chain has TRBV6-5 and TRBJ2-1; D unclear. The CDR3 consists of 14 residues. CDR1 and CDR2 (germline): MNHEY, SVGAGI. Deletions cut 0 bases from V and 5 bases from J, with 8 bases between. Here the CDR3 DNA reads TGTGCCAGCAGTTACTCGGGCAGAAACAATGAGCAGTTCTTC. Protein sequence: CASSYSGRNNEQFF.

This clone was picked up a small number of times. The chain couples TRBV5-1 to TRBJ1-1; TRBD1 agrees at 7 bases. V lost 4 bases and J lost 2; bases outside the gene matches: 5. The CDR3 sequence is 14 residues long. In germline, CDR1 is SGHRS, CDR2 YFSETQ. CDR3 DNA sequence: TGCGCCAGCAGCCCAGGGACAGCAAACACTGAAGCTTTCTTT. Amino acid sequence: CASSPGTANTEAFF.

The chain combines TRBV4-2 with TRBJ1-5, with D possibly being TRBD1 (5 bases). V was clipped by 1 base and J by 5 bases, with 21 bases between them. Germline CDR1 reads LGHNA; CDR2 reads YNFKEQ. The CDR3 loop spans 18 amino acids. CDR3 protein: CASSQVAGRRNVDQPQHF. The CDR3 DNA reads TGTGCCAGCAGCCAAGTGGCAGGGAGGAGAAACGTGGATCAGCCCCAGCATTTT.

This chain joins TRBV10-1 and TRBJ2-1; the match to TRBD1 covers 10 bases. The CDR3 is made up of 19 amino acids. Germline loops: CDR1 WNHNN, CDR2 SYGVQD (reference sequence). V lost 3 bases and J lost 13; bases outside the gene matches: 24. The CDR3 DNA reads TGCGCCAGCAGTGAAGTTTTGTCCTGGGGACAGGGGTTAGACAATGGCCAGTTCTTC. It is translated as CASSEVLSWGQGLDNGQFF.

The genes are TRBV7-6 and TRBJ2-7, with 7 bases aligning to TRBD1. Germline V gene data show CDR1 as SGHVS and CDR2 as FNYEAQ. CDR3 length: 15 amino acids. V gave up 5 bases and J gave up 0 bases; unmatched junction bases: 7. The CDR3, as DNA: TGTGCCAGCAGCCGTGGACAGGACGCCTCCTACGAGCAGTACTTC. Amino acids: CASSRGQDASYEQYF.

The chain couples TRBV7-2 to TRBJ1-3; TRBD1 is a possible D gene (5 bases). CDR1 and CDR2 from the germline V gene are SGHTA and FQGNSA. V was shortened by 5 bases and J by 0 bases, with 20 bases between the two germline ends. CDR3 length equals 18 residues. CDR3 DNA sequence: TGTGCCAGCAGCGGTTTTTACGGGGGGGGTTCCTCTGGAAACACCATATATTTT. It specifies CASSGFYGGGSSGNTIYF.

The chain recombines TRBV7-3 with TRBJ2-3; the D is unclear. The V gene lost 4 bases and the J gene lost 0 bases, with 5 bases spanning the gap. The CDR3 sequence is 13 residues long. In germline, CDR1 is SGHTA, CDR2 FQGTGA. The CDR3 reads CASSSVSTDTQYF. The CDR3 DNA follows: TGTGCCAGCAGCTCGGTGAGCACAGATACGCAGTATTTT.

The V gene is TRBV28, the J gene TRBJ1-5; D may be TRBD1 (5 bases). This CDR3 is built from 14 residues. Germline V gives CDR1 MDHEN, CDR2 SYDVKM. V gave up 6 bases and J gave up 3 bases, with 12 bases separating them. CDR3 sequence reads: CASSFDSYNQPQHF. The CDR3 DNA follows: TGTGCCAGCAGCTTCGACAGCTACAATCAGCCCCAGCATTTT.

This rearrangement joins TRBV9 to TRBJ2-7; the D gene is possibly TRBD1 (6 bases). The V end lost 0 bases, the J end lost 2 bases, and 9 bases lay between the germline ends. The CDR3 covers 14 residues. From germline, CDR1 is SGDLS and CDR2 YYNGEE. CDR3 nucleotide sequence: TGTGCCAGCAGCGTAGCGGGACACCCCTACGAGCAGTACTTC. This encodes CASSVAGHPYEQYF.

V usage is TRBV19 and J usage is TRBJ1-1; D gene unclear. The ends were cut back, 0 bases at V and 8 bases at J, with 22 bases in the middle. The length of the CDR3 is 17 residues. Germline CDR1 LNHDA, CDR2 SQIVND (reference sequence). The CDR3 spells CASSIDRSFRGTSEAFF. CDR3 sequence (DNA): TGTGCCAGTAGTATAGATCGGTCTTTTAGAGGAACCAGCGAAGCTTTCTTT.